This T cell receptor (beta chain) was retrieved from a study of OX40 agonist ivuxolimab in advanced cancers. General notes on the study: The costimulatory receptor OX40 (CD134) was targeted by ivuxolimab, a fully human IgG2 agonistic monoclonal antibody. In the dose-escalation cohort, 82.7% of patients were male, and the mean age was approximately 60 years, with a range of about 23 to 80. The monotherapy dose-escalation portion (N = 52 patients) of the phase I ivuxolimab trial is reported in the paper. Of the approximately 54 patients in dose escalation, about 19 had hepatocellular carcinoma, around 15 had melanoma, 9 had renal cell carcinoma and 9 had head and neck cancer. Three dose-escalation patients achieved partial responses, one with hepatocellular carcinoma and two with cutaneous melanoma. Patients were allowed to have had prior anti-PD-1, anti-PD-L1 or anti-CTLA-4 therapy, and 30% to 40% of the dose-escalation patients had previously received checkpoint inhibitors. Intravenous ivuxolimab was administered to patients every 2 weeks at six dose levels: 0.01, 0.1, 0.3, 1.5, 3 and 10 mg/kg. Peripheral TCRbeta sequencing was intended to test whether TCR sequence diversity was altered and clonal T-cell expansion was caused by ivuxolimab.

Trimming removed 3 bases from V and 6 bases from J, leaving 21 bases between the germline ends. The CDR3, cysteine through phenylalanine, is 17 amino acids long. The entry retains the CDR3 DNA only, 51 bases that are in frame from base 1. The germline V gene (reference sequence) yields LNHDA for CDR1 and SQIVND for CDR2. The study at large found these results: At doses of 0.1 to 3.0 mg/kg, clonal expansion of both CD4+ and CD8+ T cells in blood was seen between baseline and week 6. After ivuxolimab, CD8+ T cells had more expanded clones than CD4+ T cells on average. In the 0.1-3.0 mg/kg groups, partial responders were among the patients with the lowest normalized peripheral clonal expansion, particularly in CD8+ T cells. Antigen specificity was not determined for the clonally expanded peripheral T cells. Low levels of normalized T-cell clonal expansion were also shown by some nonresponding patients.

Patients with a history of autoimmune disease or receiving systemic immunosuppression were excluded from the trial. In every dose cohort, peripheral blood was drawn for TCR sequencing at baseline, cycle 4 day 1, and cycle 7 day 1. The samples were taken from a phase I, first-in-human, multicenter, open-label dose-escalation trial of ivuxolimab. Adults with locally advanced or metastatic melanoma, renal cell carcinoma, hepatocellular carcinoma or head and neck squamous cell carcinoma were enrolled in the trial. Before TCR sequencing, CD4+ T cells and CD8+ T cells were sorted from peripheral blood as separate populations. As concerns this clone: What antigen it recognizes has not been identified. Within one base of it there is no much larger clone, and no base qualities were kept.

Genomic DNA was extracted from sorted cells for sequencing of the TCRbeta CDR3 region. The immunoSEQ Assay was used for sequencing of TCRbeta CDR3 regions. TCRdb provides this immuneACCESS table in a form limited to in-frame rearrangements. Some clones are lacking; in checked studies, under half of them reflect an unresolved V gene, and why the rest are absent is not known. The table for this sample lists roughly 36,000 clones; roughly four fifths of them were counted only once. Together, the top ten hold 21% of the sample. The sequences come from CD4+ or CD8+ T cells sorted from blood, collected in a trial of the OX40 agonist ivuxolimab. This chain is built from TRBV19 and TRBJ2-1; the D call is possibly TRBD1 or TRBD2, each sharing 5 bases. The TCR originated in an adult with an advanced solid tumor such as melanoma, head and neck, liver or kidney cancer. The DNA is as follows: TGTGCCAGTAGTATTGGGGGTCAGCGGACCTTCGTCAATGAGCAGTTCTTC. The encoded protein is CASSIGGQRTFVNEQFF.